The T cell receptor beta chain under discussion was sequenced for a study of PD-1 blockade in mismatch repair-deficient tumors. Study-wide background: Enrolled about 2013-2016, patients had progressing, pretreated mismatch repair-deficient cancers of around 12 types.

This CDR3 spans 15 amino acids. Trimming removed 8 bases from V and 4 bases from J, with 19 bases in between. Germline loops: CDR1 MNHEY, CDR2 SMNVEV (reference sequence). Study-level findings and limits: Rapid post-treatment expansion, then contraction, generally preceding radiologic response, marked tumor-resident clones.

As for this clone: Antigen specificity is unknown.

PCR or immunohistochemistry showed mismatch repair deficiency in every enrolled patient. TCRs were sequenced from three patients responding to pembrolizumab. The method was immunoSEQ multiplex PCR; TCRdb's version includes in-frame clones alone and lacks a portion of them. The table shows 120,000 or so clones, with about 88% occurring only once. This sequence was found in an adult with mismatch repair-deficient cancer. The sequencing here drew on peripheral blood, taken 44 weeks after starting pembrolizumab. This chain connects TRBV27 to TRBJ2-3, with D possibly matching TRBD1 (5 bases). The CDR3 loop is CASSSLAQGADTQYF. In DNA form, the CDR3 reads TGTGCCAGCTCCAGTTTGGCCCAGGGTGCAGATACGCAGTATTTT.